This T cell receptor (beta chain) was sequenced during a study of identical twins. In its sample, this clonotype was seen a few times. TCRdb reanalysed the 5' RACE reads using MiXCR and keeps one entry per CDR3 protein. The sample lists hundreds of thousands of distinct CDR3 sequences, approximately 18% occurring once. Trimming removed 6 bases at V and 9 bases at J, with 9 bases between. Germline V gene data show CDR1 as MDHEN and CDR2 as SYDVKM. CDR3 size: 11 residues. These data are also associated with another study on T cells expressing NK-cell markers.

Sequencing used PBMCs. The sequence was collected from a young woman in good health. The rearrangement links TRBV28 to TRBJ2-1; D may be TRBD2 (6 bases). This chain's CDR3 is CASRMGGEQFF. CDR3 coding DNA: TGTGCCAGCAGGATGGGGGGTGAGCAGTTCTTC.